The 21 T cell receptor beta chains listed next were all sequenced from one sample in a study of blood T cells in healthy people across ages. Sample-barcoded 5' priming and a J-beta primer mix drove a second PCR of roughly 6 to 12 cycles. TCRdb itself ran the 5' RACE reads through MiXCR, one entry per CDR3 protein. The data hold 850,000 to 1,300,000 distinct CDR3 sequences, with more than 40% observed a single time. Sequenced material: blood. The receptors stem from a woman aged 60-75 years in good health.

V and J are TRBV20-1 and TRBJ2-5, with 7 bases identical to TRBD1. From germline, CDR1 is DFQATT and CDR2 SNEGSKA (reference sequence). This CDR3 is 15 amino acids long. With 0 bases clipped from V and 4 bases from J, the junction kept 8 bases outside the gene matches. CDR3 sequence: CSARDLRGGRETQYF. In nucleotides, the CDR3 is TGCAGTGCTAGAGATCTCAGAGGGGGCCGAGAGACCCAGTACTTC.

The rearrangement uses TRBV7-2 and TRBJ2-1; possible D gene TRBD2, 5 bases. The CDR3 totals 14 residues. The germline V and J ends were trimmed by 5 bases and 5 bases, with 13 bases remaining between them. CDR1 SGHTA and CDR2 FQGNSA come from the germline V gene. CDR3 protein: CASSSQPGNNEQFF. CDR3 nucleotide sequence: TGTGCCAGCAGCAGCCAACCGGGGAACAATGAGCAGTTCTTC.

This clonotype was picked up a small number of times. The rearrangement joins TRBV29-1 to TRBJ1-2; TRBD1 might be the D (6 bases). Germline CDR1 reads SQVTM; CDR2 reads ANQGSEA. The CDR3 covers 12 residues. Trimming took off 5 bases at V and 4 bases at J, with 11 bases between the two ends. The CDR3 sequence is CSVQGRTYGYTF. CDR3 sequence (DNA): TGCAGCGTTCAGGGGCGGACCTATGGCTACACCTTC.

The V and J genes are TRBV20-1 and TRBJ2-3, with 9 nucleotides matching TRBD2. Looked up from germline, CDR1 is DFQATT and CDR2 is SNEGSKA (reference sequence). J was trimmed by 6 bases and V by 0 bases; bases with no gene match: 4. The CDR3 loop spans 14 amino acids. CDR3 sequence reads: CSARERGGVDTQYF. The DNA for the CDR3 is TGCAGTGCTAGAGAGCGGGGGGGCGTGGATACGCAGTATTTT.

The genes are TRBV6-1 and TRBJ2-5, with D maybe TRBD1 (6 bases). The better agreement between TRBJ2-7 and the DNA end casts doubt on the J call. The CDR3 runs to 15 residues. From germline, CDR1 is MNHNS and CDR2 SASEGT. This chain's CDR3 is CASSELWAGDYEQYF. CDR3 coding DNA: TGTGCCAGCAGTGAACTCTGGGCAGGGGACTACGAGCAGTACTTC.

In this sample, this clonotype turned up a few times. V gene TRBV9 combines with J gene TRBJ1-2; unclear D gene. With 3 bases removed from V and 8 bases from J, the gap between germline ends came to 8 bases. CDR3 length: 11 residues. CDR1 is SGDLS and CDR2 is YYNGEE in the germline V gene. CDR3 sequence: CASSASRGYTF. CDR3 DNA sequence: TGTGCCAGCAGCGCCTCCCGAGGCTACACCTTC.

There are a few counts of this clonotype. The V and J genes are TRBV20-1 and TRBJ2-5, with unresolved D. The end of the DNA aligns better with TRBJ2-7, so the J call may be wrong. Germline V gene data show CDR1 as DFQATT and CDR2 as SNEGSKA (reference sequence). The CDR3 contains 14 residues. CDR3 loop: CSATRTGWSDEQYF. In nucleotides, the CDR3 is TGCAGTGCTACCCGGACCGGGTGGAGTGACGAGCAGTACTTC.

A few counts support this clonotype. The V gene is TRBV4-2, the J gene TRBJ2-5, with 15 bases that match TRBD2. Germline V gives CDR1 LGHNA, CDR2 YNFKEQ. After removal of 4 bases from V and 5 bases from J, the junction contained 8 bases not matched to a gene. The CDR3 covers 17 residues. CDR3 DNA: TGTGCCAGCAGCCCTTGGACTAGCGGGAGGGCCTGGGAGACCCAGTACTTC. Protein: CASSPWTSGRAWETQYF.

For this clonotype: A much larger clone differs from this one at a single base, so this may be a read error. This chain uses TRBV7-2 with TRBJ2-5; no definite D call. The end of the DNA is better explained by TRBJ2-7, so the J call may be wrong. The germline CDR1 and CDR2 sequences are SGHTA and FQGNSA. This CDR3 is 15 amino acids long. The CDR3 here is CASSLSELVTYEQYF. CDR3 bases: TGTGCCAGCAGCTTATCAGAGTTGGTCACCTACGAGCAGTACTTC.

A note on this clonotype: Being one base from a much bigger clone, this may be a read error. The CDR3 does not close with the conserved phenylalanine or tryptophan, likely indicating a read error. V is TRBV4-1 and J is TRBJ2-5, with D unresolved. The tail of the sequence fits TRBJ2-7 better, so the J call may be wrong. CDR1 is MGHRA, CDR2 YSYEKL, per germline. The CDR3 has 12 residues. The CDR3 coding sequence is TGCGCCAGCAGCCAAGCCCCCCACGAGCAGTACATC. This encodes CASSQAPHEQYI.

The chain links TRBV2 to TRBJ2-3; 7 bases match TRBD1. Germline assignment: CDR1 SNHLY and CDR2 FYNNEI. After removal of 7 bases from V and 2 bases from J, the junction contained 3 bases not matched to a gene. The CDR3 contains 13 residues. CDR3: CASKTGYTDTQYF. For the CDR3, the DNA is TGTGCCAGCAAGACAGGGTACACAGATACGCAGTATTTT.

This clonotype has just a few counts. The gene calls are TRBV7-9 and TRBJ2-1; D might be TRBD1 (5 bases). With 4 bases removed from V and 6 bases from J, the gap between germline ends came to 19 bases. CDR1 SEHNR and CDR2 FQNEAQ come from the germline V gene (reference sequence). This CDR3 has 16 amino acids. The CDR3, as DNA: TGTGCCAGCAGCTCACCGGACAAAACCTACTTCAATGAGCAGTTCTTC. Its protein is CASSSPDKTYFNEQFF.

This clonotype was found many times. CDR3 sequence reads: CASSETSGDTQYF. CDR3 DNA sequence: TGTGCCAGCAGCGAGACTAGCGGGGATACGCAGTATTTT. This rearrangement joins TRBV6-5 to TRBJ2-3; 10 positions agree with TRBD2. CDR1 is MNHEY and CDR2 is SVGAGI in the germline V gene. V was clipped by 6 bases and J by 6 bases; unmatched bases: 3. There are 13 residues in the CDR3.

V is TRBV20-1 and J is TRBJ1-2; D is possibly TRBD1 (6 bases). The V gene lost 0 bases and the J gene lost 4 bases, with 9 bases spanning the gap. Germline CDR1 and CDR2: DFQATT and SNEGSKA (reference sequence). This CDR3 is 13 amino acids long. The CDR3 region has the DNA TGCAGTGCTAGAGAGGGGGCGCCCTATGGCTACACCTTC. Protein sequence: CSAREGAPYGYTF.

This rearrangement joins TRBV6-5 to TRBJ1-1; D might be TRBD1 (5 bases). This CDR3 has 16 residues. V lost 1 base to trimming and J lost 5 bases, with 17 bases between them. Looked up from germline, CDR1 is MNHEY and CDR2 is SVGAGI. CDR3 in DNA: TGTGCCAGCAGTTACTTGGCAGGGTTTCGAGAAACTGAAGCTTTCTTT. This encodes CASSYLAGFRETEAFF.

This chain links TRBV28 with TRBJ2-7; 7 bases align to TRBD2. The CDR3 loop spans 16 amino acids. Looked up from germline, CDR1 is MDHEN and CDR2 is SYDVKM. V lost 1 base to trimming and J lost 0 bases; unmatched junction nucleotides: 6. CDR3 amino acids: CASSLSLASFSYEQYF. Written as DNA, the CDR3 is TGTGCCAGCAGTTTATCACTAGCGTCTTTCTCCTACGAGCAGTACTTC.

The J gene is TRBJ2-5, the V gene TRBV27, with TRBD1 as a possible D gene (6 bases). Germline V CDR1 and CDR2: MNHEY, SMNVEV (reference sequence). The CDR3 contains 15 residues. The V end lost 5 bases, the J end lost 5 bases, and 18 bases lay between the germline ends. The CDR3 loop reads CASSIQTGPLETQYF. The CDR3 nucleotides are TGTGCCAGCAGTATCCAGACAGGCCCCCTGGAGACCCAGTACTTC.

V gene TRBV6-1 combines with J gene TRBJ2-1, with D perhaps matching TRBD1 (8 bases). The V and J ends lost 6 bases and 8 bases respectively, with 14 bases between them. From germline, CDR1 is MNHNS and CDR2 SASEGT. This CDR3 contains 13 residues. CDR3 DNA: TGTGCCAGCAGACGACAGGGGAGGGATGAGCAGTTCTTC. Translation: CASRRQGRDEQFF.

CDR3 coding DNA: TGCAGTGCTAGTAAAGACGGGAGAAAAGAGACCCAGTACTTC. Translation gives CSASKDGRKETQYF. The V and J genes are TRBV20-1 and TRBJ2-5, with TRBD2 as a possible D gene (6 bases). Per germline, CDR1 DFQATT and CDR2 SNEGSKA (reference sequence). CDR3 size: 14 residues. V lost 3 bases and J 3 bases, leaving 14 bases between the germline ends.

The chain employs TRBV6-1 and TRBJ2-4; tentatively, D is TRBD1 or TRBD2 (8 bases each). This CDR3 is built from 19 residues. V gave up 1 base and J gave up 9 bases, with 28 bases separating them. CDR1 is MNHNS, CDR2 SASEGT, per germline. Written as DNA, the CDR3 is TGTGCCAGCAGTGAAGGCGAACGGACAGGGACTAGGCGGGAGAGCATTCAGTACTTC. Amino acids: CASSEGERTGTRRESIQYF.

This clonotype was seen more than once but under ten times. This chain links TRBV6-2 or TRBV6-3 with TRBJ2-1; 9 nucleotides agree with TRBD2. Germline V gives CDR1 MNHEY, CDR2 SVGEGT. The CDR3 is 15 amino acids. V gave up 2 bases and J gave up 7 bases; unmatched junction bases: 6. The CDR3 loop reads CASSYQGTSLNEQFF. The CDR3 DNA follows: TGTGCCAGCAGTTACCAGGGGACTAGCTTAAATGAGCAGTTCTTC.